These 29 T cell receptor beta chains were sequenced from one sample in a study of T cell responses to AZD1222 COVID-19 vaccine. Generated by immunoSEQ multiplex PCR, the TCRdb table keeps only in-frame clones and is missing some. The table records under 150,000 clones, about 90% of them present only once. Sample: peripheral blood, taken on day 0 of AZD1222 vaccination. The source is an adult in good health.

The genes are TRBV7-2 and TRBJ1-3; no clear D. V was pared by 5 bases and J by 0 bases, with 11 bases between. In germline, CDR1 is SGHTA, CDR2 FQGNSA. The CDR3 length is 15 residues. The CDR3 spells CASSAPGDSGNTIYF. CDR3 nucleotide sequence: TGTGCCAGCAGCGCACCGGGAGACTCTGGAAACACCATATATTTT.

This clone was detected a few times. The chain carries TRBV5-1 and TRBJ2-7; the D gene is possibly TRBD1 (5 bases). CDR3 length: 14 residues. V lost 6 bases, J lost 6 bases, and 19 bases lay in between. Looked up from germline, CDR1 is SGHRS and CDR2 is YFSETQ. The CDR3 is CASTTSGFVGEQYF. CDR3 coding DNA: TGCGCCAGCACCACCTCAGGGTTTGTGGGCGAGCAGTACTTC.

The chain joins TRBV2 to TRBJ2-3; D is undetermined. V was cut by 2 bases and J by 1 base, with 4 bases left in between. Looked up from germline, CDR1 is SNHLY and CDR2 is FYNNEI. CDR3 length equals 13 residues. CDR3 residues: CASSEQGTDTQYF. As DNA, the CDR3 is TGTGCCAGCAGTGAACAGGGCACAGATACGCAGTATTTT.

The chain has TRBV3-1 (or the pseudogene TRBV3-2) and TRBJ1-4; TRBD1 aligns across 10 bases. The V and J ends lost 3 bases and 8 bases, in that order; junction bases with no gene match: 3. Germline V gene lookup returns CDR1 LGHDT and CDR2 YNNKEL (reference sequence). The length of the CDR3 is 14 residues. CDR3 in amino acids: CASSQGQGLEKLFF. The CDR3 nucleotides are TGTGCCAGCAGCCAGGGACAGGGGTTGGAAAAACTGTTTTTT.

In this sample, this clone turned up once. This chain connects TRBV28 to TRBJ2-7; D may be TRBD2 (7 bases). This CDR3 spans 15 amino acids. Germline CDR1 MDHEN, CDR2 SYDVKM. The V end lost 3 bases, the J end lost 4 bases, and 16 bases lay between the germline ends. For the CDR3, the DNA is TGTGCCAGCAGTTTGGGGGGGCCTGAGTATTACGAGCAGTACTTC. Its translation: CASSLGGPEYYEQYF.

The rearrangement joins TRBV20-1 to TRBJ2-1; D call uncertain. The germline gives CDR1 DFQATT, CDR2 SNEGSKA (reference sequence). The CDR3 consists of 13 residues. The V end was cut by 3 bases, the J end by 10 bases, with 16 bases between. This CDR3 is CSASRDQHTEQFF. The CDR3 nucleotides are TGCAGTGCTAGTCGCGATCAACACACGGAGCAGTTCTTC.

The V gene is TRBV5-8, the J gene TRBJ2-6; D remains unclear. Germline V gene sequence: CDR1 SGHTS, CDR2 YDEGEE. The CDR3 extends over 16 amino acids. V lost 0 bases to trimming and J lost 2 bases, with 9 bases between them. For the CDR3, the DNA is TGTGCCAGCAGCTTGGATCGCCGCACTGGGGCCAACGTCCTGACTTTC. Translation gives CASSLDRRTGANVLTF.

This chain connects TRBV2 to TRBJ1-4; possible D gene TRBD1, 5 bases. The CDR3 consists of 13 residues. V gave up 10 bases and J gave up 8 bases, with 17 bases separating them. Per the germline V gene, CDR1 is SNHLY and CDR2 is FYNNEI. Here the CDR3 DNA reads TGTGCCACCTACAGGATCGGGAAGGAAAAACTGTTTTTT. Translation gives CATYRIGKEKLFF.

The chain recombines TRBV11-3 with TRBJ2-7; D unresolved. This CDR3 comprises 14 residues. V lost 5 bases, J lost 2 bases, and 13 bases lay in between. Germline values: CDR1 SGHNT, CDR2 YENEEA. The CDR3 is CASSPPGRAYEQYF. DNA for the CDR3: TGTGCCAGCAGCCCCCCGGGCCGAGCCTACGAGCAGTACTTC.

This rearrangement joins TRBV5-1 to TRBJ1-6, with D possibly matching TRBD1 (6 bases). CDR3 length: 17 amino acids. CDR1 is SGHRS, CDR2 YFSETQ, per germline. The germline V and J ends were trimmed by 5 bases and 7 bases, with 22 bases remaining between them. The CDR3 spells CASSPETYRVENSPLHF. The CDR3 DNA is TGCGCCAGCAGTCCCGAGACCTACAGGGTTGAGAATTCACCCCTCCACTTT.

This clone occurred once. The V and J genes are TRBV27 and TRBJ1-6; possibly TRBD1 for D (5 bases). The CDR3 runs to 17 residues. The germline CDR1 and CDR2 sequences are MNHEY and SMNVEV (reference sequence). V was clipped by 0 bases and J by 9 bases, with 18 bases between them. The CDR3 DNA reads TGTGCCAGCAGTTTATCGACCCTGACAGCGGGAACTTCACCCCTCCACTTT. Translation: CASSLSTLTAGTSPLHF.

The chain carries TRBV28 and TRBJ1-4; TRBD1 matches at 12 bases. The CDR3 consists of 15 residues. Germline CDR1 and CDR2: MDHEN and SYDVKM. The V and J ends lost 6 bases and 8 bases, in that order; junction bases with no gene match: 7. The CDR3 is CASRGQGASYEKLFF. The CDR3 coding sequence is TGTGCCAGCAGGGGACAGGGGGCATCTTACGAAAAACTGTTTTTT.

The V call is TRBV6-1, the J call TRBJ2-3; D remains ambiguous. Germline values: CDR1 MNHNS, CDR2 SASEGT. The CDR3 length is 15 residues. Trimming took off 2 bases at V and 1 base at J, with 10 bases between the two ends. DNA of the CDR3: TGTGCCAGCAGTGAACCTGGCCGGGGCACAGATACGCAGTATTTT. Its protein is CASSEPGRGTDTQYF.

The sample holds one count of this clone. The chain has TRBV4-1 and TRBJ1-2, with 8 bases lining up with TRBD1. Germline trimming cut 5 bases from V and 8 bases from J; bases unmatched to any gene: 16. Germline assignment: CDR1 MGHRA and CDR2 YSYEKL. The CDR3 totals 16 residues. The CDR3 bases are TGCGCCAGCAGCGAACTACTGCAGGGGGCTACTGGCGGCTACACCTTC. This gives the protein CASSELLQGATGGYTF.

The J gene is TRBJ2-2, the V gene TRBV4-1; a possible D gene is TRBD2 (7 bases). The germline gives CDR1 MGHRA, CDR2 YSYEKL. The germline V and J ends were trimmed by 6 bases and 0 bases, with 17 bases remaining between them. This CDR3 is 17 amino acids long. The CDR3 region is CASRRGGRHSNTGELFF. In DNA, the CDR3 is TGCGCCAGCAGAAGGGGGGGTCGGCACTCGAACACCGGGGAGCTGTTTTTT.

The chain joins TRBV9 to TRBJ2-2, with D perhaps assigned TRBD1 or TRBD2 (5 bases each). CDR3 length: 17 amino acids. CDR1 and CDR2 from the germline V gene are SGDLS and YYNGEE. Trimming pared 2 bases from V and 4 bases from J, leaving 18 bases between. The CDR3 nucleotides are TGTGCCAGCAGCGTCCAAGAGGGGTTCCCTGGCACCGGGGAGCTGTTTTTT. This translates into CASSVQEGFPGTGELFF.

This rearrangement joins TRBV14 to TRBJ1-4, with D perhaps TRBD1 (5 bases). The CDR3 is 20 amino acids. Germline V CDR1 and CDR2: SGHDN, FVKESK. V lost 2 bases, J lost 4 bases, and 26 bases lay in between. This CDR3 reads CASSQRRRHPLADINEKLFF. Written as DNA, the CDR3 is TGTGCCAGCAGCCAACGTCGTCGGCACCCCCTGGCGGACATTAATGAAAAACTGTTTTTT. Full variable domain (missing parts from reference TRBV14 and TRBJ1-4): EAGVTQFPSHSVIEKGQTVTLRCDPISGHDNLYWYRRVMGKEIKFLLHFVKESKQDESGMPNNRFLAERTGGTYSTLKVQPAELEDSGVYFCASSQRRRHPLADINEKLFFGSGTQLSVL.

This clone was seen a few times. The rearrangement joins TRBV6-1 to TRBJ2-7; possibly TRBD1 for D (5 bases). This CDR3 has 14 residues. Trimming stripped 2 bases from V and 2 bases from J, with 10 bases between. Germline loops: CDR1 MNHNS, CDR2 SASEGT. Here the CDR3 DNA reads TGTGCCAGCAGTGAACCAGGGATGCCCTACGAGCAGTACTTC. This gives the protein CASSEPGMPYEQYF.

This chain connects TRBV6-5 to TRBJ1-5, with D tentatively TRBD1 (5 bases). Germline values: CDR1 MNHEY, CDR2 SVGAGI. The length of the CDR3 is 16 residues. V gave up 4 bases and J gave up 0 bases, with 13 bases separating them. CDR3 sequence: CASSSLRAYSNQPQHF. The DNA for the CDR3 is TGTGCCAGCAGTTCACTCAGGGCCTATAGCAATCAGCCCCAGCATTTT.

The chain is built from TRBV10-3 and TRBJ2-3; D perhaps matches TRBD2 (6 bases). Trimming pared 7 bases from V and 6 bases from J, leaving 14 bases between. The CDR3 extends over 13 amino acids. CDR1 and CDR2 (germline): ENHRY, SYGVKD. The CDR3 nucleotides are TGTGCCATCAAGGAGGGTGAGATGGATACGCAGTATTTT. Amino acids: CAIKEGEMDTQYF.

This clone turned up a few times. V and J are TRBV7-2 and TRBJ2-2, with D perhaps TRBD1 (5 bases). Germline CDR1 is SGHTA and CDR2 is FQGNSA. Trimming took off 8 bases at V and 7 bases at J, with 14 bases between the two ends. The CDR3 totals 13 residues. CDR3: CASGSGLGGELFF. The CDR3 nucleotides are TGTGCCAGCGGCTCAGGGTTGGGCGGGGAGCTGTTTTTT.

The chain uses TRBV27 and TRBJ2-5, with TRBD2 identical over 8 bases. This CDR3 region has 14 residues. Germline V gene sequence: CDR1 MNHEY, CDR2 SMNVEV (reference sequence). V shed 6 bases, J shed 2 bases, and the junction held 5 bases outside the gene matches. CDR3 in amino acids: CASSPTSAQETQYF. In DNA, the CDR3 is TGTGCCAGCAGCCCGACTAGCGCTCAAGAGACCCAGTACTTC.

J is TRBJ2-1 and V is TRBV28; D gene uncertain. The germline gives CDR1 MDHEN, CDR2 SYDVKM. CDR3 length equals 13 residues. V dropped 3 bases and J dropped 8 bases, with 11 bases sitting between them. The CDR3 coding sequence is TGTGCCAGCAGTTTTACTCGGTACGATGAGCAGTTCTTC. Its translation: CASSFTRYDEQFF. Full variable domain (remainder filled in from reference TRBV28 and TRBJ2-1): DVKVTQSSRYLVKRTGEKVFLECVQDMDHENMFWYRQDPGLGLRLIYFSYDVKMKEKGDIPEGYSVSREKKERFSLILESASTNQTSMYLCASSFTRYDEQFFGPGTRLTVL.

The sample holds a few counts of this clone. The chain recombines TRBV2 with TRBJ2-7; a weak D match, TRBD2 (6 bases). Germline V lookup: CDR1 SNHLY, CDR2 FYNNEI. CDR3 length equals 17 residues. V was trimmed by 4 bases and J by 2 bases, leaving 21 bases between them. CDR3 loop: CASSGLANGPLTYEQYF. The CDR3 nucleotides are TGTGCCAGCAGTGGGCTAGCGAACGGCCCTCTTACCTACGAGCAGTACTTC.

The chain joins TRBV7-9 to TRBJ2-7; TRBD2 agrees at 7 bases. Germline CDR1 and CDR2: SEHNR and FQNEAQ (reference sequence). The CDR3 loop spans 15 amino acids. Trimming at V came to 5 bases and at J to 4 bases, leaving 11 bases not matched to a gene. The DNA for the CDR3 is TGTGCCAGCAGCCATACTGGGGGGGGAGTTTACGAGCAGTACTTC. Translated: CASSHTGGGVYEQYF.

The chain carries TRBV28 and TRBJ2-7; perhaps TRBD2 as D (7 bases). The CDR3 has 15 residues. Trimming stripped 2 bases from V and 2 bases from J, with 13 bases between. CDR1 and CDR2 from the germline V gene are MDHEN and SYDVKM. CDR3 coding DNA: TGTGCCAGCAGTTTAGGGGGGGCGGGCCCCTACGAGCAGTACTTC. Residues: CASSLGGAGPYEQYF.

V gene TRBV7-9 combines with J gene TRBJ2-7; tentatively, D is TRBD1 (6 bases). V was pared by 4 bases and J by 3 bases, with 7 bases between. Germline assignment: CDR1 SEHNR and CDR2 FQNEAQ (reference sequence). CDR3 length: 12 residues. In nucleotides, the CDR3 is TGTGCCAGCAGCTCACAGGGCTACGAGCAGTACTTC. Translated, it gives CASSSQGYEQYF.

The CDR3 region has the DNA TGTGCCAGCAGTTCCTTACATCGGACAGGGGAGGGTTCACCCCTCCACTTT. Translating it yields CASSSLHRTGEGSPLHF. The V gene is TRBV28, the J gene TRBJ1-6; 9 nucleotides align to TRBD1. V gave up 4 bases and J gave up 9 bases; unmatched junction bases: 13. This CDR3 has 17 residues. Germline CDR1 reads MDHEN; CDR2 reads SYDVKM.

This clone was detected only once. The chain couples TRBV28 to TRBJ1-3; 8 bases agree with TRBD1. Germline loops: CDR1 MDHEN, CDR2 SYDVKM. The CDR3 consists of 15 residues. V shed 7 bases, J shed 3 bases, and the junction held 8 bases outside the gene matches. The CDR3 sequence: CASTRQGILGNTIYF. The CDR3 DNA is TGTGCCAGCACCCGACAGGGGATACTTGGAAACACCATATATTTT.